The 27 T cell receptor beta chains below all came from one sample that was sequenced in a study of OX40 agonist ivuxolimab in advanced cancers. The assay was immunoSEQ multiplex PCR, and TCRdb's table has in-frame clones only and misses some. This sample has 40,000 or so clones, with approximately 83% found just once. The sequencing used CD4+ or CD8+ T cells sorted from blood, collected in a trial of the OX40 agonist ivuxolimab. These receptors came from an adult with an advanced solid tumor such as melanoma, head and neck, liver or kidney cancer.

This chain connects TRBV28 to TRBJ1-5; TRBD1 might be the D (6 bases). The CDR3 runs to 15 residues. Germline V gene sequence: CDR1 MDHEN, CDR2 SYDVKM. V dropped 5 bases and J dropped 3 bases, with 14 bases sitting between them. CDR3 protein: CASSPGWTANQPQHF. The CDR3 coding sequence is TGTGCCAGCAGTCCGGGCTGGACAGCCAATCAGCCCCAGCATTTT.

This chain joins TRBV4-3 and TRBJ1-5; D unclear. V shed 0 bases and J shed 0 bases, with 9 bases lying between them. CDR3 length equals 16 residues. Germline V CDR1 and CDR2: LGHNA, YSLEER. CDR3: CASSQEFRGSNQPQHF. The CDR3 DNA sequence: TGCGCCAGCAGCCAAGAATTTCGGGGTAGCAATCAGCCCCAGCATTTT.

The chain recombines TRBV4-1 with TRBJ2-1; 8 bases line up with TRBD2. The CDR3 contains 22 residues. Germline CDR1 and CDR2: MGHRA and YSYEKL. The junction had 24 bases not matched to a gene; V was cut back by 0 bases and J by 5 bases. The DNA of the CDR3 is TGCGCCAGCAGCCAAGAGGACCTCGGCCCGGGTGGGACCCCGACTAGCGACAATGAGCAGTTCTTC. This translates into CASSQEDLGPGGTPTSDNEQFF.

The chain combines TRBV13 with TRBJ2-3, with 8 bases identical to TRBD2. The CDR3 has 17 residues. The ends lost 2 bases at V and 0 bases at J; junction bases unmatched: 7. Germline assignment: CDR1 PRHDT and CDR2 FYEKMQ (reference sequence). CDR3 DNA: TGTGCCAGCAGCTTAAGATTAGCGGGGCCTAGCACAGATACGCAGTATTTT. Its protein is CASSLRLAGPSTDTQYF.

The rearrangement uses TRBV2 and TRBJ1-1; D remains unclear. The V gene lost 4 bases and the J gene lost 0 bases, with 12 bases spanning the gap. The CDR3 covers 15 residues. Germline lookup yields CDR1 SNHLY and CDR2 FYNNEI. The CDR3 DNA sequence: TGTGCCAGCAGTGCGAAATCAAGCCTGAACACTGAAGCTTTCTTT. This codes for CASSAKSSLNTEAFF.

The rearrangement links TRBV27 to TRBJ2-2, with TRBD1 matching over 11 bases. The CDR3 covers 16 residues. V dropped 6 bases and J dropped 4; count of bases not matched to a gene: 7. Germline V gene lookup returns CDR1 MNHEY and CDR2 SMNVEV (reference sequence). CDR3 coding DNA: TGTGCCAGCAGCTCCCCGGGGACAGGGGGCACCGGGGAGCTGTTTTTT. It specifies CASSSPGTGGTGELFF.

This chain connects TRBV18 to TRBJ2-4, with 7 bases matching TRBD1. Germline values: CDR1 KGHSH, CDR2 LQKENI. Unmatched junction bases numbered 2, after V lost 2 bases and J lost 7 bases. The CDR3 contains 13 residues. CDR3 DNA: TGTGCCAGCTCACCAGGGACAGCCAACATTCAGTACTTC. Translating it yields CASSPGTANIQYF.

V is TRBV9 and J is TRBJ1-2; TRBD1 is a possible D gene (5 bases). V was clipped by 6 bases and J by 5 bases, with 20 bases between them. Per germline, CDR1 SGDLS and CDR2 YYNGEE. The CDR3 runs to 15 residues. CDR3 nucleotide sequence: TGTGCCAGCAAGTCAGACAGTCCAACCTCTTATGGCTACACCTTC. It is translated as CASKSDSPTSYGYTF. The full variable domain, completed using reference TRBV9 and TRBJ1-2, is DSGVTQTPKHLITATGQRVTLRCSPRSGDLSVYWYQQSLDQGLQFLIQYYNGEERAKGNILERFSAQQFPDLHSELNLSSLELGDSALYFCASKSDSPTSYGYTFGSGTRLTVV.

This clone has a handful of counts. The rearrangement uses TRBV18 and TRBJ1-1, with TRBD1 as a possible D gene (6 bases). Trimming left V 6 bases short and J 4 bases short, with 15 bases between. The germline V gene encodes CDR1 KGHSH and CDR2 LQKENI. The CDR3 has 14 residues. CDR3: CASSPLGGSTEAFF. The CDR3 DNA sequence: TGTGCCAGCTCCCCCTTAGGGGGGAGCACTGAAGCTTTCTTT.

The chain joins TRBV4-1 to TRBJ2-5; D remains unclear. The CDR3 has 13 amino acids. Germline V gene data show CDR1 as MGHRA and CDR2 as YSYEKL. The V gene lost 4 bases and the J gene lost 3 bases, with 9 bases spanning the gap. The CDR3 here is CASSRWQKETQYF. CDR3 DNA: TGCGCCAGCAGCCGTTGGCAGAAAGAGACCCAGTACTTC.

This chain uses TRBV2 with TRBJ2-5; the D gene is possibly TRBD1 (5 bases). V was pared by 3 bases and J by 4 bases, with 24 bases between. CDR3 size: 18 residues. Germline CDR1 reads SNHLY; CDR2 reads FYNNEI. Written as DNA, the CDR3 is TGTGCCAGCAGTGACCAGACCCAGGGCAGGAGACGAAGAGAGACCCAGTACTTC. Its protein product is CASSDQTQGRRRRETQYF.

The chain employs TRBV30 and TRBJ2-7, with D hard to call. V dropped 4 bases and J dropped 5 bases, with 15 bases sitting between them. The V gene's germline CDR1 is GTSNPN and CDR2 SVGIG (reference sequence). The CDR3 runs to 13 residues. CDR3 coding DNA: TGTGCCTGGAATGGATCCCCGGCGGACGAGCAGTACTTC. Its protein product is CAWNGSPADEQYF.

The genes are TRBV2 and TRBJ2-5, with D possibly being TRBD1 (5 bases). With 9 bases removed from V and 5 bases from J, the gap between germline ends came to 16 bases. Per the germline V gene, CDR1 is SNHLY and CDR2 is FYNNEI. CDR3 length equals 13 residues. CDR3 sequence (DNA): TGTGCCAGTTCGGACATTCCCTGGGAGACCCAGTACTTC. It is translated as CASSDIPWETQYF. Full variable domain (missing parts from reference TRBV2 and TRBJ2-5): EPEVTQTPSHQVTQMGQEVILRCVPISNHLYFYWYRQILGQKVEFLVSFYNNEISEKSEIFDDQFSVERPDGSNFTLKIRSTKLEDSAMYFCASSDIPWETQYFGPGTRLLVL.

The V gene is TRBV7-8, the J gene TRBJ1-1; D possibly corresponds to TRBD1 (6 bases). Germline-derived CDR1 and CDR2 are SGHVS and FQNEAQ. The CDR3 sequence is 13 residues long. V gave up 6 bases and J gave up 4 bases, with 12 bases separating them. DNA of the CDR3: TGTGCCAGCAGTTCCTACAGGGCCACTGAAGCTTTCTTT. Translated, it gives CASSSYRATEAFF. Full variable domain (rest looked up from reference TRBV7-8 and TRBJ1-1): GAGVSQSPRYKVAKRGQDVALRCDPISGHVSLFWYQQALGQGPEFLTYFQNEAQLDKSGLPSDRFFAERPEGSVSTLKIQRTQQEDSAVYLCASSSYRATEAFFGQGTRLTVV.

The chain carries TRBV6-5 and TRBJ2-7; 8 bases match TRBD1. The CDR3 spans 15 residues. Looked up from germline, CDR1 is MNHEY and CDR2 is SVGAGI. The V segment lost 2 bases and the J segment 2 bases; nucleotides outside the gene matches: 5. The CDR3 protein is CASSYPSGGAYEQYF. For the CDR3, the DNA is TGTGCCAGCAGTTACCCGTCAGGGGGCGCCTACGAGCAGTACTTC.

The chain has TRBV27 and TRBJ2-4; the match to TRBD2 covers 7 bases. Trimming removed 0 bases from V and 8 bases from J; junction bases left unmatched: 7. Germline V CDR1 and CDR2: MNHEY, SMNVEV (reference sequence). The CDR3 runs 15 residues. This CDR3 reads CASSLSWGGGDIQYF. The CDR3 nucleotides read TGTGCCAGCAGTTTATCGTGGGGGGGTGGGGACATTCAGTACTTC.

This chain joins TRBV9 and TRBJ2-3, with 9 bases lining up with TRBD2. Per germline, CDR1 SGDLS and CDR2 YYNGEE. The CDR3 length is 17 residues. The ends lost 0 bases at V and 4 bases at J; junction bases unmatched: 9. The CDR3 DNA follows: TGTGCCAGCAGCGTAGGAGCGGGAGGTCCGAGCGCAGATACGCAGTATTTT. Protein: CASSVGAGGPSADTQYF. The entire variable domain, with the rest obtained from reference TRBV9 and TRBJ2-3, is as follows: DSGVTQTPKHLITATGQRVTLRCSPRSGDLSVYWYQQSLDQGLQFLIQYYNGEERAKGNILERFSAQQFPDLHSELNLSSLELGDSALYFCASSVGAGGPSADTQYFGPGTRLTVL.

DNA for the CDR3: TGTGCCAGCTCACCATCTAGCGGATCCTACAATGAGCAGTTCTTC. This translates into CASSPSSGSYNEQFF. This chain uses TRBV18 with TRBJ2-1; 7 positions agree with TRBD2. V shed 2 bases, J shed 1 base, and the junction held 2 bases outside the gene matches. The CDR3 runs to 15 residues. CDR1 is KGHSH and CDR2 is LQKENI in the germline V gene.

V and J are TRBV6-1 and TRBJ2-7, with D hard to call. The CDR3 is made up of 11 amino acids. Per germline, CDR1 MNHNS and CDR2 SASEGT. The CDR3 is CGSGFLYEQYF. The DNA of the CDR3 is TGTGGCTCCGGGTTCCTCTACGAGCAGTACTTC.

The sample holds one count of this clone. The gene calls are TRBV7-2 and TRBJ1-2, with 8 bases fitting TRBD1. Trimming cost V 5 bases and J 9 bases; bases outside gene matches: 11. CDR3 size: 14 residues. Germline loops: CDR1 SGHTA, CDR2 FQGNSA. CDR3 region: CASSPRTGNRRYTF. For the CDR3, the DNA is TGTGCCAGCAGCCCCAGGACAGGGAATAGGCGCTACACCTTC.

The genes are TRBV2 and TRBJ1-1; possible D gene TRBD1, 6 bases. CDR3 length equals 13 residues. Germline V gene data show CDR1 as SNHLY and CDR2 as FYNNEI. V was trimmed by 4 bases and J by 11 bases, leaving 17 bases between them. The CDR3 sequence is CASSAPGAVAAFF. CDR3 nucleotides: TGTGCCAGCAGTGCCCCAGGGGCGGTGGCGGCTTTCTTT.

This chain uses TRBV5-4 with TRBJ2-5, with 14 bases matching TRBD2. From germline, CDR1 is SGHNT and CDR2 YYREEE (reference sequence). The CDR3 has 16 amino acids. V shed 1 base, J shed 4 bases, and the junction held 3 bases outside the gene matches. The CDR3 coding sequence is TGTGCCAGCAGCTTGTCGACTAGCGGGGGGGGAGAGACCCAGTACTTC. Translating gives CASSLSTSGGGETQYF.

This sequence joins TRBV7-3 and TRBJ2-5; TRBD2 is a possible D gene (7 bases). CDR1 is SGHTA, CDR2 FQGTGA, per germline. The CDR3 length is 13 residues. Trimming took off 3 bases at V and 4 bases at J, with 9 bases between the two ends. CDR3 in amino acids: CASSFAGAETQYF. The CDR3 DNA follows: TGTGCCAGCAGCTTCGCGGGGGCAGAGACCCAGTACTTC.

This chain connects TRBV29-1 to TRBJ2-5, with TRBD1 matching over 7 bases. This CDR3 comprises 12 residues. V lost 6 bases and J lost 1; bases outside the gene matches: 2. Germline loops: CDR1 SQVTM, CDR2 ANQGSEA. The CDR3 protein is CSVGQIQETQYF. Written as DNA, the CDR3 is TGCAGCGTGGGACAGATCCAAGAGACCCAGTACTTC.

The V and J genes are TRBV10-3 and TRBJ2-7; D is unclear. The V end lost 4 bases, the J end lost 0 bases, and 7 bases lay between the germline ends. Germline assignment: CDR1 ENHRY and CDR2 SYGVKD. The CDR3 consists of 13 residues. The DNA for the CDR3 is TGTGCCATCAGTGCACCCAGCTCCTACGAGCAGTACTTC. This encodes CAISAPSSYEQYF.

Here the CDR3 reads CASSLQGGEETQYF. CDR3 DNA sequence: TGCGCCAGCAGCCTCCAGGGTGGCGAAGAGACCCAGTACTTC. This chain connects TRBV5-1 to TRBJ2-5, with D tentatively TRBD1 (5 bases). The V and J ends lost 4 bases and 3 bases respectively, with 13 bases between them. This CDR3 has 14 amino acids. Germline V gene sequence: CDR1 SGHRS, CDR2 YFSETQ.

The V call is TRBV6-5, the J call TRBJ2-1, with a tentative D call TRBD2 (5 bases). The V gene lost 4 bases and the J gene lost 2 bases, with 12 bases spanning the gap. Germline CDR1 MNHEY, CDR2 SVGAGI. The CDR3 consists of 15 residues. CDR3 amino acids: CASSFQRNPYNEQFF. The CDR3 coding sequence is TGTGCCAGCAGTTTTCAGCGGAACCCCTACAATGAGCAGTTCTTC.